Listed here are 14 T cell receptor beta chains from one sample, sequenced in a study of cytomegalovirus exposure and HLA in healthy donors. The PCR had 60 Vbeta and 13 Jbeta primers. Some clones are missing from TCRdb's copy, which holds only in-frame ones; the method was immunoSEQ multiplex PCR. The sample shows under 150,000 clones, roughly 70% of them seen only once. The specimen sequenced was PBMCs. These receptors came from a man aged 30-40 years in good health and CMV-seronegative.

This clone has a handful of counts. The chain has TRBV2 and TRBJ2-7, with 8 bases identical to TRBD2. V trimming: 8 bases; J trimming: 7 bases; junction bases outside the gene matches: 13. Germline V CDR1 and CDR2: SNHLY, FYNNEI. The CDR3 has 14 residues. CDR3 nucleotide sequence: TGTGCCAGCGCAGGGCGGGAGGAGACTTGGGAGCAGTACTTC. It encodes CASAGREETWEQYF.

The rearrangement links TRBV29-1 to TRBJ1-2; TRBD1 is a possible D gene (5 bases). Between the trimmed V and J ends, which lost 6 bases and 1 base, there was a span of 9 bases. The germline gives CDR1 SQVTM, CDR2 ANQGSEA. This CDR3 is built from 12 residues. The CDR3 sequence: CSVVDINYGYTF. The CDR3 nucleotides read TGCAGCGTCGTGGACATTAACTATGGCTACACCTTC.

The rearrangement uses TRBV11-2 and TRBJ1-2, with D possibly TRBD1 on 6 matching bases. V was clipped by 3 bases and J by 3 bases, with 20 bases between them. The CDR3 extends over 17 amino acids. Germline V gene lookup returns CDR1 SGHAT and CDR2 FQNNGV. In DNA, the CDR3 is TGTGCCAGCAGCTTCGGCGGTCCAGGGGCTGTTTACTATGGCTACACCTTC. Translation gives CASSFGGPGAVYYGYTF.

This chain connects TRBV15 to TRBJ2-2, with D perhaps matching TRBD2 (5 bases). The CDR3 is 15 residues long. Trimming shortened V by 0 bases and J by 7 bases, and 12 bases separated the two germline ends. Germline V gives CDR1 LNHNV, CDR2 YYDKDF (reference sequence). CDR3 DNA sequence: TGTGCCACCAGCAGAGATCGGGGTCGGGGCGGGGAGCTGTTTTTT. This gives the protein CATSRDRGRGGELFF.

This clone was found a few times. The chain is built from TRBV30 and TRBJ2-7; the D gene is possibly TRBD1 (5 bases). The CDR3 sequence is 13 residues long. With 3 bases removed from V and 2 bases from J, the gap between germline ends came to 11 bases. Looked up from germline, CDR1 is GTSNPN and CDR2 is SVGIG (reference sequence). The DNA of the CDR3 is TGTGCCTGGAGAGTAAGGGGAACCTACGAGCAGTACTTC. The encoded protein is CAWRVRGTYEQYF.

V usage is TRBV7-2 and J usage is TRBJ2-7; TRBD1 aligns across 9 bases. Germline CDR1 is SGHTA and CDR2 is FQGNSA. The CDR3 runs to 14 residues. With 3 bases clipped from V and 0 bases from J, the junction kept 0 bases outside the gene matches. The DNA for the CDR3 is TGTGCCAGCAGCTTGGACAGGGGCTCCTACGAGCAGTACTTC. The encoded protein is CASSLDRGSYEQYF.

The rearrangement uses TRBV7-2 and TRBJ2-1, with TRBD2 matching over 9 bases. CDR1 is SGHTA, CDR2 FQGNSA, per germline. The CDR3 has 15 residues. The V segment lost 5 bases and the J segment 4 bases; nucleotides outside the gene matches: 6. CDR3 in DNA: TGTGCCAGCAGCGCGTCTAGCGGGGTATACAATGAGCAGTTCTTC. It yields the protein CASSASSGVYNEQFF.

The CDR3 is CASSVQQGYGYTF. CDR3 bases: TGTGCCAGCAGTGTTCAACAGGGTTATGGCTACACCTTC. The V call is TRBV2, the J call TRBJ1-2; possible D gene TRBD1, 6 bases. There are 13 residues in the CDR3. CDR1 is SNHLY, CDR2 FYNNEI, per germline. V was shortened by 4 bases and J by 5 bases, with 11 bases between the two germline ends.

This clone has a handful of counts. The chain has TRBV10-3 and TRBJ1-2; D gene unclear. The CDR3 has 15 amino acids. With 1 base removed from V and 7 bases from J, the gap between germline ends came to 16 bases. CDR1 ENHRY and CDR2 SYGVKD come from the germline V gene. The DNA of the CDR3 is TGTGCCATCAGTGAGTTTAAATCTGGAGTCGGTGGCTACACCTTC. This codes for CAISEFKSGVGGYTF.

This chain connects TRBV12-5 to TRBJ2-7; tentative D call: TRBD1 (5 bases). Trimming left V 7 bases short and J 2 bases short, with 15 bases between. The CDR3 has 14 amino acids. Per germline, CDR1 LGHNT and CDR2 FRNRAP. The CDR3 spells CASALGDTPYEQYF. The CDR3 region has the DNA TGTGCTAGTGCTTTAGGGGATACACCCTACGAGCAGTACTTC.

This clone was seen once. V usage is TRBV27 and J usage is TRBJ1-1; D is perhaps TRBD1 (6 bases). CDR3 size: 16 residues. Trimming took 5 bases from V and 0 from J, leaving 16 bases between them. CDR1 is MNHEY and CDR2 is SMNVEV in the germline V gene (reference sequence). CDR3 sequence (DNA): TGTGCCAGCAGTCCCTTTGGGGGCGCGTTGAACACTGAAGCTTTCTTT. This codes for CASSPFGGALNTEAFF.

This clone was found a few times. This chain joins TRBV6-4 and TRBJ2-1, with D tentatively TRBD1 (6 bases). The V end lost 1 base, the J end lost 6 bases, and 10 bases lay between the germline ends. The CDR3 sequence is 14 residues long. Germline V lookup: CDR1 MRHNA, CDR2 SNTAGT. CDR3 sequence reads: CASSDFTGSNEQFF. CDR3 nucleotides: TGTGCCAGCAGTGACTTTACAGGGTCCAATGAGCAGTTCTTC.

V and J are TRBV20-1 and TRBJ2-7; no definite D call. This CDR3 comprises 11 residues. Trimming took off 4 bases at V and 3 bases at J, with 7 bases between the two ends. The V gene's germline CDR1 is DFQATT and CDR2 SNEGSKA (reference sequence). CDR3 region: CSATADYEQYF. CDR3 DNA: TGCAGTGCTACCGCAGACTACGAGCAGTACTTC.

CDR3 DNA sequence: TGCAGTGCTAGACCCGGGGATGGAGCTTTCTTT. Translation: CSARPGDGAFF. The rearrangement joins TRBV20-1 to TRBJ1-1, with D unclear. V was pared by 2 bases and J by 10 bases, with 11 bases between. CDR1 and CDR2 from the germline V gene are DFQATT and SNEGSKA (reference sequence). This CDR3 spans 11 amino acids.